Listed below are T cell receptor beta chains from one sample, sequenced in a study of T cell responses to AZD1222 COVID-19 vaccine. Clones were read by immunoSEQ multiplex PCR, and TCRdb kept only the in-frame ones, dropping some. Of tens of thousands of clones listed, about 88% are singletons. Here the sequenced sample was peripheral blood, taken on day 0 of AZD1222 vaccination. The receptors were sampled from an adult in good health. CDR3s include the opening cysteine and the closing phenylalanine or tryptophan. Fields, in order: V gene, J gene, D gene, clone size, CDR3 DNA, CDR3 protein. The D gene is left open where the match is weak. For some rows the clone size is stated as once, few or many, or as a class when expanded; others skip it.

TRBV4-3,TRBJ1-4,-,-,TGCGCCAGCAGCCCTCGGACAGTAACTAATGAAAAACTGTTTTTT,CASSPRTVTNEKLFF
TRBV7-7,TRBJ1-4,-,once,TGTGCCAGCAGCTTTGGTCCCGGACTTAATGAAAAACTGTTTTTT,CASSFGPGLNEKLFF
TRBV2,TRBJ1-2,-,once,TGTGCCAGCAGTGTGGGCAGTAACTATGGCTACACCTTC,CASSVGSNYGYTF
TRBV6-1,TRBJ1-2,-,-,TGTGCCAGCAGTGAATTCGTAGGAAATGGCTACACCTTC,CASSEFVGNGYTF
TRBV11-3,TRBJ2-3,-,once,TGTGCCAGCAGCTCCGGGCTCACAGATACGCAGTATTTT,CASSSGLTDTQYF
TRBV3-1/TRBV3-2,TRBJ1-2,TRBD1,-,TGTGCCAGCAGCCAAGATCTCAGGACAGGGGTCTATGGCTACACCTTC,CASSQDLRTGVYGYTF
TRBV7-9,TRBJ2-1,TRBD2,-,TGTGCCAGCAGCTTAGTCAGTCTAGCGGGGCTCCCCTACAATGAGCAGTTCTTC,CASSLVSLAGLPYNEQFF
TRBV2,TRBJ2-7,-,-,TGTGCCAGTCGTTGGGACATTAGGAGCGAGCAGTACTTC,CASRWDIRSEQYF
TRBV19,TRBJ2-3,-,-,TGTGCCAGCACCTCGAGGGGGTTAGCGGGCACAGATACGCAGTATTTT,CASTSRGLAGTDTQYF
TRBV30,TRBJ2-7,-,once,TGTGCCTGGAGAAAGTCTTCCAACTACGAGCAGTACTTC,CAWRKSSNYEQYF
TRBV5-1,TRBJ2-2,-,-,TGCGCCAGCAGCGACCGGGACAATCATCTGCTGGTCCCCGGGGAGCTGTTTTTT,CASSDRDNHLLVPGELFF
TRBV11-3,TRBJ1-1,-,-,TGTGCCAGCAGCTTAGATAGCCAGGGATGGGACACTGAAGCTTTCTTT,CASSLDSQGWDTEAFF
TRBV24-1,TRBJ1-5,-,-,TGTGCCACCAGTGACCCGGCGGTGGGTAGCAATCAGCCCCAGCATTTT,CATSDPAVGSNQPQHF
TRBV18,TRBJ1-2,-,-,TGTGCCAGCTCACCACCGGGGGGTGGTGGCTACACCTTC,CASSPPGGGGYTF
TRBV12-3/TRBV12-4,TRBJ1-5,-,-,TGTGCCAGCGGGACCAATCAGCCCCAGCATTTT,CASGTNQPQHF
TRBV7-8,TRBJ2-7,-,-,TGTGCCAGCAGCCCGTCCCCGGGACAAGCAGACGAGCAGTACTTC,CASSPSPGQADEQYF
TRBV30,TRBJ1-6,-,-,TGTGCCTGGAGGGCAGACTCACCCCTCCACTTT,CAWRADSPLHF
TRBV7-9,TRBJ2-7,-,-,TGTGCCAGCAGCTTATCCCAGGGGTACGAGCAGTACTTC,CASSLSQGYEQYF
TRBV27,TRBJ2-1,-,-,TGTGCCAGCAGTTTAAAGGAGAGCTCCTACAATGAGCAGTTCTTC,CASSLKESSYNEQFF
TRBV2,TRBJ1-1,TRBD1,-,TGTGCCAGCAGACAGGACAGGGCCAACACTGAAGCTTTCTTT,CASRQDRANTEAFF
TRBV6-5,TRBJ1-1,-,-,TGTGCCAGCAGTTACGCCCCGGGGATTGAAGCTTTCTTT,CASSYAPGIEAFF
TRBV28,TRBJ2-5,-,-,TGTGCCAGCAGTTTAATAGGCGGGGTAGGGGAGACCCAGTACTTC,CASSLIGGVGETQYF
TRBV12-3/TRBV12-4,TRBJ1-2,-,-,TGTGCCAGCAGCCGTGGAAACGACAATGGCTACACCTTC,CASSRGNDNGYTF
TRBV29-1,TRBJ1-1,TRBD1,-,TGCAGCGCCGGGACAGGGATCACTGAAGCTTTCTTT,CSAGTGITEAFF
TRBV30,TRBJ2-1,TRBD2,-,TGTGCCCTCCGGACTAGCGGGGGCCTGAATGAGCAGTTCTTC,CALRTSGGLNEQFF
TRBV25-1,TRBJ1-2,-,-,TGTGCCAGCAGTGAATGGGCGGAGAACTATGGCTACACCTTC,CASSEWAENYGYTF
TRBV24-1,TRBJ2-2,-,-,TGTGCCACCGTTCGGGCCGGCAACACCGGGGAGCTGTTTTTT,CATVRAGNTGELFF